This T cell receptor (beta chain) was obtained from a study of blood T cells in healthy people across ages. Findings and limits, study-wide: Older age went with lower TCR beta diversity per million T cells, in a roughly linear way.

This clonotype was detected a few times. No antigen is known for it. Then a second PCR, running about 6 to 12 cycles, was carried out with a sample-barcoded 5' primer and a J-beta primer mix. Each cDNA molecule was tagged by a template-switch adaptor with 12 random nucleotides. MiXCR, run by TCRdb on the 5' RACE reads, gives a single entry per CDR3 protein. The sample contains over 1,200,000 distinct CDR3 sequences, around 59% of which appear only once. Donors were healthy Caucasian individuals from Russia aged roughly 6 to 95. Germline-derived CDR1 and CDR2 are LGHDT and YNNKEL (reference sequence). This CDR3 has 14 amino acids. V lost 4 bases and J lost 2, with 11 bases in between.

Sequencing used blood. This clonotype was obtained from a man between 18 and 29 years old in good health. V usage is TRBV3-1 and J usage is TRBJ2-5; a possible D gene is TRBD1 (5 bases). CDR3 amino acids: CASSPPTVQETQYF. In nucleotides, the CDR3 is TGTGCCAGCAGCCCCCCGACAGTTCAAGAGACCCAGTACTTC.